What follows are 17 T cell receptor beta chains derived from one specimen sequenced in a study of vaccination effects on CD4 cells after COVID-19. In the ViraFEST assay, antigen-specific CD4+ clonotypes were identified by expansion after peptide-pool stimulation. Cells that had been cultured for nine to eleven days were the source of isolated CD4+ T cells. The antigens for these receptors are not known. Sequencing used immunoSEQ multiplex PCR; TCRdb keeps in-frame clones, though not all of them. The sample holds roughly 76,000 clones, approximately 74% seen once. Sequencing was performed on CD4+ T cells from PBMCs cultured with HCoV-229E spike peptides, taken before COVID-19 vaccination. All receptors come from a human donor who received a COVID-19 vaccine.

V and J are TRBV18 and TRBJ1-1; no clear D. Germline V CDR1 and CDR2: KGHSH, LQKENI. There are 13 residues in the CDR3. Trimming cost V 1 base and J 3 bases, with 6 bases left between them. CDR3 region: CASSPQGDTEAFF. The CDR3 DNA reads as TGTGCCAGCTCACCACAGGGTGACACTGAAGCTTTCTTT.

The rearrangement joins TRBV6-5 to TRBJ1-3; no definite D call. The CDR3 length is 13 residues. Germline lookup yields CDR1 MNHEY and CDR2 SVGAGI. V was clipped by 5 bases and J by 0 bases, with 5 bases between them. The CDR3 nucleotides are TGTGCCAGCAGTCAATTCTCTGGAAACACCATATATTTT. It specifies CASSQFSGNTIYF.

The chain carries TRBV2 and TRBJ2-7; D gene uncertain. V dropped 4 bases and J dropped 9 bases, with 19 bases sitting between them. This CDR3 contains 14 residues. Germline V lookup: CDR1 SNHLY, CDR2 FYNNEI. CDR3 in amino acids: CASSGQASPTRQYV. In DNA, the CDR3 is TGTGCCAGCAGTGGTCAGGCCTCCCCTACGAGGCAGTACGTC.

The chain links TRBV6-2 or TRBV6-3 to TRBJ2-5; the match to TRBD2 covers 10 bases. The CDR3 has 15 amino acids. The V gene end was trimmed by 5 bases and the J gene end by 5 bases; junction bases not matched to a gene: 8. CDR1 is MNHEY, CDR2 SVGEGT, per germline. The CDR3 loop is CASSTPSGGGETQYF. In DNA form, the CDR3 reads TGTGCCAGCAGTACCCCTAGCGGGGGTGGGGAGACCCAGTACTTC.

CDR3 nucleotides: TGTGCCAGCAGTTACTCTAAGGGACAGGGGAACACTGAAGCTTTCTTT. The encoded protein is CASSYSKGQGNTEAFF. The V call is TRBV6-5, the J call TRBJ1-1; 9 bases match TRBD1. CDR3 length equals 16 residues. Losses at the gene ends were 0 bases for V and 1 base for J; bases not matched to a gene: 3. Germline V gives CDR1 MNHEY, CDR2 SVGAGI.

This clone was seen only a few times. The chain combines TRBV18 with TRBJ1-1; D is ambiguous. Trimming stripped 3 bases from V and 1 base from J, with 9 bases between. CDR3 length: 14 residues. Germline CDR1 and CDR2: KGHSH and LQKENI. CDR3 DNA sequence: TGTGCCAGCTCACCGTTAGGAGGGAACACTGAAGCTTTCTTT. This translates into CASSPLGGNTEAFF.

The rearrangement joins TRBV4-2 to TRBJ1-1; 12 bases agree with TRBD1. After removal of 4 bases from V and 6 bases from J, the junction contained 9 bases not matched to a gene. CDR1 and CDR2 from the germline V gene are LGHNA and YNFKEQ. The CDR3 consists of 16 residues. The chain's CDR3 is CASSPGGTGGISEAFF. CDR3 in DNA: TGTGCCAGCAGCCCAGGGGGGACAGGGGGCATCTCTGAAGCTTTCTTT.

The V and J genes are TRBV5-1 and TRBJ1-2, with D tentatively TRBD1 (5 bases). This CDR3 is built from 13 residues. Germline V lookup: CDR1 SGHRS, CDR2 YFSETQ. Between the trimmed V and J ends, which lost 4 bases and 3 bases, there was a span of 10 bases. Here the CDR3 reads CASSGMGDYGYTF. In DNA, the CDR3 is TGCGCCAGCAGCGGGATGGGGGACTATGGCTACACCTTC.

The chain has TRBV19 and TRBJ2-3, with 13 nucleotides matching TRBD2. Germline loops: CDR1 LNHDA, CDR2 SQIVND (reference sequence). V lost 5 bases to trimming and J lost 4 bases; unmatched junction nucleotides: 6. This CDR3 has 16 residues. The CDR3 loop reads CASSPTSGGASDTQYF. The CDR3 DNA is TGTGCCAGTAGTCCTACTAGCGGGGGGGCCTCAGATACGCAGTATTTT.

The V and J genes are TRBV18 and TRBJ2-1; D call uncertain. V gave up 6 bases and J gave up 6 bases, with 15 bases separating them. Germline CDR1 reads KGHSH; CDR2 reads LQKENI. The CDR3 extends over 14 amino acids. The CDR3 is CASSPKIAGNEQFF. The CDR3, as DNA: TGTGCCAGCTCTCCCAAAATAGCCGGCAATGAGCAGTTCTTC.

This rearrangement joins TRBV19 to TRBJ2-5, with 7 bases identical to TRBD2. Germline CDR1 is LNHDA and CDR2 is SQIVND (reference sequence). The CDR3 is 14 amino acids. Unmatched junction bases numbered 3, after V lost 3 bases and J lost 2 bases. CDR3 coding DNA: TGTGCCAGTAGTATTACGGGGGGACAAGAGACCCAGTACTTC. Translating gives CASSITGGQETQYF.

The J gene is TRBJ1-3, the V gene TRBV7-9; no reliable D call. Germline CDR1 reads SEHNR; CDR2 reads FQNEAQ (reference sequence). This CDR3 region has 18 residues. The germline V and J ends were trimmed by 3 bases and 3 bases, with 21 bases remaining between them. The CDR3 nucleotides read TGTGCCAGCAGCTTTTTGTATGAGGTCGAGGGAGGTGGAAACACCATATATTTT. Translation gives CASSFLYEVEGGGNTIYF.

The chain combines TRBV9 with TRBJ2-5; either TRBD1 or TRBD2 may supply D (7 bases each). The germline CDR1 and CDR2 sequences are SGDLS and YYNGEE. V was trimmed by 0 bases and J by 2 bases, leaving 11 bases between them. CDR3 length equals 15 residues. The CDR3 DNA reads TGTGCCAGCAGCGTAGTCAGGGGGGGTCAAGAGACCCAGTACTTC. Translating it yields CASSVVRGGQETQYF. Based on the CDR3 plus reference TRBV9 and TRBJ2-5, the full variable domain is DSGVTQTPKHLITATGQRVTLRCSPRSGDLSVYWYQQSLDQGLQFLIQYYNGEERAKGNILERFSAQQFPDLHSELNLSSLELGDSALYFCASSVVRGGQETQYFGPGTRLLVL.

The chain has TRBV2 and TRBJ2-3; D not resolved. In germline, CDR1 is SNHLY, CDR2 FYNNEI. CDR3 length: 14 amino acids. Trimming took off 7 bases at V and 1 base at J, with 12 bases between the two ends. The CDR3 nucleotides are TGTGCCAGCATTTTCGGACCCGGCACAGATACGCAGTATTTT. As protein: CASIFGPGTDTQYF.

The chain links TRBV5-1 to TRBJ2-5; D tentatively fits TRBD1 or TRBD2 (5 bases each). Germline loops: CDR1 SGHRS, CDR2 YFSETQ. The CDR3 extends over 14 amino acids. V shed 8 bases and J shed 5 bases, with 19 bases lying between them. CDR3 region: CASGGTSEGETQYF. Written as DNA, the CDR3 is TGCGCCAGTGGGGGAACTTCCGAGGGGGAGACCCAGTACTTC.

This sequence joins TRBV19 and TRBJ1-6; unclear D gene. V was pared by 7 bases and J by 0 bases, with 7 bases between. The V gene's germline CDR1 is LNHDA and CDR2 SQIVND (reference sequence). The CDR3 is 14 residues long. The DNA of the CDR3 is TGTGCCAGTATGCCTAGCTCCTATAATTCACCCCTCCACTTT. This sequence encodes CASMPSSYNSPLHF.

The chain uses TRBV2 and TRBJ1-1; 10 bases match TRBD1. The germline V gene has CDR1 SNHLY and CDR2 FYNNEI. The CDR3 has 14 residues. J lost 4 bases, V lost 3 bases, and 2 bases had no gene match. CDR3 amino acids: CASSDDRGPTEAFF. CDR3 nucleotide sequence: TGTGCCAGCAGTGATGACAGGGGGCCCACTGAAGCTTTCTTT.